These 16 T cell receptor beta chains originate from one sample sequenced in a study of shared clonotypes between healthy human individuals. Cells designated naive CD8 were CD45RO-negative and were positively selected for CCR7, with terminally differentiated effector memory CD45RA+ cells excluded. The method was immunoSEQ multiplex PCR; TCRdb's version includes in-frame clones alone and lacks a portion of them. The repertoire has about 650,000 clones, just under 97% of them found once; the top ten carry roughly 0.1%. What was sequenced was naive CD8+ T cells sorted from blood. These receptors came from a woman in her 30s in good health.

CDR3 loop: CSVRWLRQGYNEQFF. Written as DNA, the CDR3 is TGCAGCGTGAGGTGGTTAAGACAGGGATACAATGAGCAGTTCTTC. The chain links TRBV29-1 to TRBJ2-1; 7 bases match TRBD1. From germline, CDR1 is SQVTM and CDR2 ANQGSEA. The CDR3 contains 15 residues. The V gene end was trimmed by 6 bases and the J gene end by 4 bases; junction bases not matched to a gene: 12.

The chain combines TRBV9 with TRBJ1-6; D uncertain. Germline CDR1 is SGDLS and CDR2 is YYNGEE. The ends were cut back, 7 bases at V and 6 bases at J, with 8 bases in the middle. The CDR3 sequence is 12 residues long. CDR3 region: CASRTGNSPLHF. CDR3 DNA: TGTGCCAGCCGGACGGGTAATTCACCCCTCCACTTT. The whole variable domain, remainder taken from reference TRBV9 and TRBJ1-6, is DSGVTQTPKHLITATGQRVTLRCSPRSGDLSVYWYQQSLDQGLQFLIQYYNGEERAKGNILERFSAQQFPDLHSELNLSSLELGDSALYFCASRTGNSPLHFGNGTRLTVT.

V and J are TRBV28 and TRBJ1-1; D is ambiguous. The CDR3 consists of 11 residues. Germline V gene data show CDR1 as MDHEN and CDR2 as SYDVKM. The ends were cut back, 3 bases at V and 8 bases at J, with 7 bases in the middle. The CDR3 sequence is CASSFGYEAFF. The CDR3 coding sequence is TGTGCCAGCAGTTTCGGATACGAAGCTTTCTTT.

The chain employs TRBV5-1 and TRBJ2-2; unclear D gene. CDR1 and CDR2 (germline): SGHRS, YFSETQ. The CDR3 is 15 amino acids. Trimming removed 1 base from V and 0 bases from J, with 7 bases in between. CDR3 loop: CASSLKMANTGELFF. As DNA, the CDR3 is TGCGCCAGCAGCTTGAAGATGGCGAACACCGGGGAGCTGTTTTTT.

The chain couples TRBV28 to TRBJ2-7; 9 positions agree with TRBD1. Unmatched junction bases numbered 11, after V lost 6 bases and J lost 5 bases. The CDR3 is 15 amino acids. Germline V lookup: CDR1 MDHEN, CDR2 SYDVKM. In DNA form, the CDR3 reads TGTGCCAGCAGGGGAACAGGGGGCGTCCTGAACGAGCAGTACTTC. This gives the protein CASRGTGGVLNEQYF.

The genes are TRBV27 and TRBJ2-2; a weak D match, TRBD1 (6 bases). CDR3 length: 13 amino acids. V was pared by 5 bases and J by 7 bases, with 11 bases between. Germline CDR1 reads MNHEY; CDR2 reads SMNVEV (reference sequence). The CDR3 DNA is TGTGCCAGCAGTGCAGGGACAATCGGGGAGCTGTTTTTT. Its protein product is CASSAGTIGELFF.

This chain joins TRBV2 and TRBJ2-7, with TRBD2 matching 7 bases. The CDR3 consists of 14 residues. Germline CDR1 and CDR2: SNHLY and FYNNEI. V lost 3 bases and J lost 5; bases outside the gene matches: 7. CDR3 nucleotides: TGTGCCAGCAGTGATGTACTAGCGAGCCACGAGCAGTACTTC. Protein sequence: CASSDVLASHEQYF.

The chain links TRBV2 to TRBJ2-1; TRBD1 aligns across 7 bases. Germline CDR1 SNHLY, CDR2 FYNNEI. The CDR3 totals 13 residues. Trimming at V came to 11 bases and at J to 3 bases, leaving 7 bases not matched to a gene. The chain's CDR3 is CAGTGTVYNEQFF. As DNA, the CDR3 is TGTGCCGGGACCGGGACAGTCTACAATGAGCAGTTCTTC. The variable domain in full, completed from reference TRBV2 and TRBJ2-1, reads EPEVTQTPSHQVTQMGQEVILRCVPISNHLYFYWYRQILGQKVEFLVSFYNNEISEKSEIFDDQFSVERPDGSNFTLKIRSTKLEDSAMYFCAGTGTVYNEQFFGPGTRLTVL.

V is TRBV7-2 and J is TRBJ2-7, with TRBD2 matching 8 bases. V lost 3 bases and J lost 2; bases outside the gene matches: 3. The V gene's germline CDR1 is SGHTA and CDR2 FQGNSA. The CDR3 sequence is 14 residues long. CDR3 in DNA: TGTGCCAGCAGCTTTGGACTAGCTACCTACGAGCAGTACTTC. Translating gives CASSFGLATYEQYF.

The chain links TRBV5-6 to TRBJ2-7; D possibly corresponds to TRBD2 (6 bases). V was pared by 3 bases and J by 3 bases, with 13 bases between. Looked up from germline, CDR1 is SGHDT and CDR2 is YYEEEE. The CDR3 covers 14 residues. The CDR3 sequence: CASSSSGRGYEQYF. Written as DNA, the CDR3 is TGTGCCAGCAGCTCCTCGGGGCGGGGCTACGAGCAGTACTTC.

The chain couples TRBV10-3 to TRBJ1-2; no reliable D call. Germline CDR1 is ENHRY and CDR2 is SYGVKD. The CDR3 runs to 13 residues. Trimming shortened V by 8 bases and J by 2 bases, and 12 bases separated the two germline ends. The CDR3, as DNA: TGTGCCATCGTCGGTGACGGGAACTATGGCTACACCTTC. The encoded protein is CAIVGDGNYGYTF.

The V gene is TRBV27, the J gene TRBJ1-1; maybe TRBD1 (5 bases). The CDR3 sequence is 15 residues long. The ends were cut back, 5 bases at V and 2 bases at J, with 15 bases in the middle. Germline V gives CDR1 MNHEY, CDR2 SMNVEV (reference sequence). CDR3 coding DNA: TGTGCCAGCAGTCTAGGGGAGGGGATAAACACTGAAGCTTTCTTT. Its protein is CASSLGEGINTEAFF.

This clone was seen a single time. The chain combines TRBV7-2 with TRBJ2-1; no firm D call. The V end was cut by 7 bases, the J end by 0 bases, with 16 bases between. The CDR3 runs 16 residues. CDR1 and CDR2 (germline): SGHTA, FQGNSA. The CDR3 sequence: CASNIGRTTSYNEQFF. Here the CDR3 DNA reads TGTGCCAGCAACATAGGTCGGACGACCTCCTACAATGAGCAGTTCTTC.

This chain connects TRBV4-1 to TRBJ1-2; the D gene is possibly TRBD1 (6 bases). Germline V gene sequence: CDR1 MGHRA, CDR2 YSYEKL. Trimming left V 1 base short and J 8 bases short, with 14 bases between. CDR3 length: 14 residues. The CDR3 loop is CASSQAMAGDGYTF. The DNA of the CDR3 is TGCGCCAGCAGCCAAGCGATGGCAGGGGACGGCTACACCTTC.

This clone was seen a few times. The chain recombines TRBV19 with TRBJ1-1; no clear D gene. Per the germline V gene, CDR1 is LNHDA and CDR2 is SQIVND (reference sequence). V was pared by 3 bases and J by 0 bases, with 5 bases between. CDR3 length: 13 residues. The CDR3 region has the DNA TGTGCCAGTAGTATGGAAGTGAACACTGAAGCTTTCTTT. Residues: CASSMEVNTEAFF.

The chain joins TRBV6-5 to TRBJ2-1; 7 nucleotides align to TRBD1. Germline loops: CDR1 MNHEY, CDR2 SVGAGI. The CDR3 runs to 15 residues. The V and J ends lost 6 bases and 2 bases, in that order; junction bases with no gene match: 7. CDR3 in amino acids: CASRLGTAAYNEQFF. In DNA, the CDR3 is TGTGCCAGCAGGCTAGGGACAGCCGCCTACAATGAGCAGTTCTTC.